This TCR beta chain originates from a study of blood T cell repertoires in COVID-19. Study at large: The United States, Italy and Spain provided the acute and convalescent COVID-19 samples. In each case, the material was cDNA or gDNA derived from T cells, B-cell-depleted T cells, or PBMCs.

Trimming took 4 bases from V and 0 from J, leaving 16 bases between them. The germline CDR1 and CDR2 sequences are SGHNT and YYREEE (reference sequence). The CDR3 spans 17 residues. Per the authors' pipeline: Estimation of nucleated cell counts was performed using reference gene primer amplification. TCRdb's copy holds only in-frame clones and misses some; the assay was immunoSEQ multiplex PCR. V, J and clone size are taken as reported in that table, and D and trimming were inferred from the DNA itself. The sample has around 46,000 clones; around 87% are singletons. The origin of this receptor is a man aged 35 to 55 with active COVID-19. The sequenced material came from peripheral blood. The J gene is TRBJ1-4, the V gene TRBV5-4; no clear D. The chain's CDR3 is CASSLHRLRATNEKLFF. CDR3 DNA: TGTGCCAGCAGCCTGCACCGTTTGAGGGCAACTAATGAAAAACTGTTTTTT.